This T cell receptor beta chain was recorded in a study of T cell changes during pregnancy in multiple sclerosis. Some clones are missing from TCRdb's copy, which holds only in-frame ones; the method was immunoSEQ multiplex PCR. The repertoire includes 45,000 to 55,000 clones, around 90% of them detected once, and 0.61% sits in the top ten. Trimming took 5 bases from V and 0 from J, leaving 16 bases between them. The CDR3 loop spans 16 amino acids. Germline V gene lookup returns CDR1 SGHTA and CDR2 FQGNSA. The receptor comes from a female donor in good health, enrolled as a control in a pregnancy study. The rearrangement uses TRBV7-2 and TRBJ1-2, with D possibly TRBD1 on 5 matching bases. Sequences were derived from CD4+ T cells from peripheral blood mononuclear cells, sampled after pregnancy. Here the CDR3 DNA reads TGTGCCAGCAGCCCGGTGGGGGGTAGGACTAACTATGGCTACACCTTC. Translation gives CASSPVGGRTNYGYTF.